The 25 T cell receptor beta chains listed next were all sequenced from one sample in a study of vaccination effects on CD4 cells after COVID-19. The method was immunoSEQ multiplex PCR; TCRdb's version includes in-frame clones alone and lacks a portion of them. The sample consists of tens of thousands of clones, approximately 72% of them appearing once. Once cultured for more than nine days, the cells underwent separation to obtain CD4+ T cells. Their antigens are not known. Sequencing was performed on CD4+ T cells from PBMCs cultured without peptide, taken before COVID-19 vaccination. These TCRs come from a human donor who received a COVID-19 vaccine.

The chain combines TRBV12-3 or TRBV12-4 with TRBJ2-2; no clear D gene. The CDR3 loop spans 11 amino acids. V gave up 7 bases and J gave up 6 bases, with 6 bases separating them. The DNA for the CDR3 is TGTGCCAGCACCCAATCCGGGGAGCTGTTTTTT. It codes for CASTQSGELFF.

This clone was recorded only once. The chain employs TRBV24-1 and TRBJ2-5; tentatively, D is TRBD2 (7 bases). V dropped 9 bases and J dropped 4 bases, with 14 bases sitting between them. The CDR3 has 13 amino acids. Germline lookup yields CDR1 KGHDR and CDR2 SFDVKD. Here the CDR3 reads CATGGGGAETQYF. Here the CDR3 DNA reads TGTGCCACCGGGGGCGGGGGTGCAGAGACCCAGTACTTC.

V gene TRBV30 combines with J gene TRBJ1-3; 7 bases match TRBD1. V gave up 6 bases and J gave up 0 bases; unmatched junction bases: 5. This CDR3 comprises 14 residues. The germline V gene encodes CDR1 GTSNPN and CDR2 SVGIG (reference sequence). The CDR3 bases are TGTGCCTGTTTAGGGGACAGCTCTGGAAACACCATATATTTT. Protein product: CACLGDSSGNTIYF.

This chain uses TRBV5-5 with TRBJ1-5; unclear D gene. Per germline, CDR1 SGHKS and CDR2 YYEKEE (reference sequence). The CDR3 spans 17 residues. Between the trimmed V and J ends, which lost 1 base and 5 bases, there was a span of 19 bases. The CDR3 region is CASSLLSGGRGHQPQHF. DNA for the CDR3: TGTGCCAGCAGCTTGTTGTCGGGTGGGCGAGGGCATCAGCCCCAGCATTTT.

The J gene is TRBJ1-6, the V gene TRBV5-5; D not resolved. Trimming cost V 0 bases and J 10 bases, with 14 bases left between them. This CDR3 is 15 amino acids long. Germline V CDR1 and CDR2: SGHKS, YYEKEE (reference sequence). The CDR3 spells CASSLVRWGESPLHF. The CDR3 nucleotides are TGTGCCAGCAGCTTGGTCAGGTGGGGAGAATCACCCCTCCACTTT.

The chain combines TRBV7-8 with TRBJ2-2, with TRBD1 matching 7 bases. The CDR3 totals 17 residues. Looked up from germline, CDR1 is SGHVS and CDR2 is FQNEAQ. V lost 6 bases and J lost 0; bases outside the gene matches: 10. The CDR3 coding sequence is TGTGCCAGCAGGGAAAACAGGGGTTCAGCGAACACCGGGGAGCTGTTTTTT. Protein sequence: CASRENRGSANTGELFF.

V gene TRBV28 combines with J gene TRBJ1-4; 9 bases agree with TRBD1. Germline V gene sequence: CDR1 MDHEN, CDR2 SYDVKM. The CDR3 is made up of 15 amino acids. Trimming took 6 bases from V and 6 from J; bases not matched to a gene: 8. This chain's CDR3 is CASSKGTGRDEKLFF. In DNA, the CDR3 is TGTGCCAGCAGCAAAGGGACAGGGCGGGATGAAAAACTGTTTTTT.

This clone is a singleton in its sample. J is TRBJ1-2 and V is TRBV30, with TRBD1 matching 8 bases. V trimming: 0 bases; J trimming: 3 bases; junction bases outside the gene matches: 6. Germline-derived CDR1 and CDR2 are GTSNPN and SVGIG (reference sequence). This CDR3 is built from 15 residues. CDR3 sequence: CAWSVPGGVYYGYTF. CDR3 nucleotide sequence: TGTGCCTGGAGTGTACCAGGGGGCGTTTACTATGGCTACACCTTC.

This chain uses TRBV4-3 with TRBJ1-1; TRBD1 matches 9 bases. J gave up 5 bases and V 4 bases, and 8 bases lay outside the gene matches. This CDR3 is built from 15 residues. Per the germline V gene, CDR1 is LGHNA and CDR2 is YSLEER. As DNA, the CDR3 is TGCGCCAGCAGCCGGTTTTCCGGGACAGGGACTGAAGCTTTCTTT. Protein: CASSRFSGTGTEAFF.

The chain carries TRBV11-3 and TRBJ2-3, with 11 bases matching TRBD1. The J segment lost 4 bases and the V segment lost 4 bases, leaving 4 bases of the junction unmatched. CDR1 is SGHNT, CDR2 YENEEA, per germline. The CDR3 totals 15 residues. For the CDR3, the DNA is TGTGCCAGCAGCTCTCGGACAGGGGGCCCAGATACGCAGTATTTT. Protein product: CASSSRTGGPDTQYF.

The chain uses TRBV6-1 and TRBJ2-3, with TRBD1 matching over 9 bases. Trimming removed 3 bases from V and 0 bases from J; junction bases left unmatched: 1. CDR3 length equals 15 residues. The V gene's germline CDR1 is MNHNS and CDR2 SASEGT. This chain's CDR3 is CASSEDRGSTDTQYF. The CDR3 nucleotides are TGTGCCAGCAGTGAGGACAGGGGTAGCACAGATACGCAGTATTTT.

The chain combines TRBV27 with TRBJ2-7; a weak D match, TRBD2 (6 bases). The germline gives CDR1 MNHEY, CDR2 SMNVEV (reference sequence). There are 13 residues in the CDR3. V lost 3 bases, J lost 5 bases, and 11 bases lay in between. The CDR3 coding sequence is TGTGCCAGCAGTTTCCCCTCTAGCGACGAGCAGTACTTC. Protein: CASSFPSSDEQYF.

The genes are TRBV12-5 and TRBJ1-2; D might be TRBD1 (6 bases). Germline lookup yields CDR1 LGHNT and CDR2 FRNRAP. CDR3 length: 15 residues. V lost 4 bases to trimming and J lost 5 bases, with 17 bases between them. CDR3 region: CASGSTGLRGYGYTF. The CDR3 DNA is TGTGCTAGTGGTTCAACAGGGCTCCGGGGGTATGGCTACACCTTC.

This chain uses TRBV18 with TRBJ2-1; the D call may be TRBD1 or TRBD2 (6 bases each). Per the germline V gene, CDR1 is KGHSH and CDR2 is LQKENI. The CDR3 runs 16 residues. V lost 3 bases, J lost 7 bases, and 19 bases lay in between. CDR3 amino acids: CASSPPNSGARNEQFF. The CDR3 bases are TGTGCCAGCTCACCGCCTAACTCGGGGGCGCGGAATGAGCAGTTCTTC.

The chain links TRBV18 to TRBJ1-2; D is uncertain. V gave up 8 bases and J gave up 3 bases, with 16 bases separating them. There are 14 residues in the CDR3. Per germline, CDR1 KGHSH and CDR2 LQKENI. The CDR3 coding sequence is TGTGCCAGCACTCGAGAAGGCCGGGACTATGGCTACACCTTC. The encoded protein is CASTREGRDYGYTF.

This clone has a single count. The chain uses TRBV5-1 and TRBJ1-1; 7 bases fit TRBD1. V gave up 5 bases and J gave up 1 base; unmatched junction bases: 5. CDR1 and CDR2 (germline): SGHRS, YFSETQ. The CDR3 is 14 amino acids. The CDR3: CASRGQSGNTEAFF. The CDR3 DNA follows: TGCGCCAGCAGGGGACAGTCCGGGAACACTGAAGCTTTCTTT.

This rearrangement joins TRBV7-9 to TRBJ2-2, with D perhaps TRBD2 (5 bases). CDR3 length: 14 residues. V lost 2 bases, J lost 5 bases, and 9 bases lay in between. CDR1 and CDR2 from the germline V gene are SEHNR and FQNEAQ (reference sequence). CDR3 in amino acids: CASSLSSGTGELFF. The CDR3 DNA reads TGTGCCAGCAGCTTATCCTCGGGAACCGGGGAGCTGTTTTTT.

The rearrangement links TRBV18 to TRBJ1-2; no clear D gene. Germline V gene sequence: CDR1 KGHSH, CDR2 LQKENI. The CDR3 extends over 14 amino acids. The V end was cut by 2 bases, the J end by 4 bases, with 11 bases between. The CDR3 sequence is CASSPGADPYGYTF. CDR3 coding DNA: TGTGCCAGCTCACCAGGAGCGGACCCCTATGGCTACACCTTC.

V gene TRBV12-5 combines with J gene TRBJ1-6; 7 bases agree with TRBD1. Germline CDR1 reads LGHNT; CDR2 reads FRNRAP. Trimming at V came to 3 bases and at J to 10 bases, leaving 6 bases not matched to a gene. CDR3 length: 14 residues. As DNA, the CDR3 is TGTGCTAGTGGTTTAAACACAGGGGTCTCACCCCTCCACTTT. Residues: CASGLNTGVSPLHF.

This chain joins TRBV5-6 and TRBJ2-1; D ambiguous. This CDR3 is built from 13 residues. V lost 4 bases to trimming and J lost 6 bases, with 11 bases between them. Looked up from germline, CDR1 is SGHDT and CDR2 is YYEEEE. The CDR3 loop reads CASSPVEANEQFF. The CDR3 DNA reads as TGTGCCAGCAGCCCGGTTGAAGCCAATGAGCAGTTCTTC.

This chain joins TRBV7-2 and TRBJ2-5; 13 positions match TRBD2. CDR1 is SGHTA, CDR2 FQGNSA, per germline. The CDR3 sequence is 18 residues long. The V segment lost 1 base and the J segment 0 bases; nucleotides outside the gene matches: 5. CDR3 in DNA: TGTGCCAGCAGCTTAGTAGGGGGACTAGCGGGATACCAAGAGACCCAGTACTTC. It encodes CASSLVGGLAGYQETQYF. The full variable domain, completed using reference TRBV7-2 and TRBJ2-5, is GAGVSQSPSNKVTEKGKDVELRCDPISGHTALYWYRQSLGQGLEFLIYFQGNSAPDKSGLPSDRFSAERTGGSVSTLTIQRTQQEDSAVYLCASSLVGGLAGYQETQYFGPGTRLLVL.

A few counts support this clone. The CDR3 nucleotides read TGCGCCAGCAGTCTGTGGACAGGTGAGCTCCCTAATTCACCCCTCCACTTT. It encodes CASSLWTGELPNSPLHF. This rearrangement joins TRBV23-1 to TRBJ1-6; 7 nucleotides align to TRBD1. TRBV23-1 is reported as an ORF; its role is uncertain. Trimming at V came to 4 bases and at J to 6 bases, leaving 12 bases not matched to a gene. This CDR3 has 17 residues.

The DNA of the CDR3 is TGCAGCGTGCAGGGTAGGCTTGGGTTCACTGAAGCTTTCTTT. Residues: CSVQGRLGFTEAFF. This chain links TRBV29-1 with TRBJ1-1; tentatively, D is TRBD1 (5 bases). The CDR3 has 14 residues. Trimming shortened V by 6 bases and J by 4 bases, and 18 bases separated the two germline ends. The germline V gene has CDR1 SQVTM and CDR2 ANQGSEA.

This chain uses TRBV19 with TRBJ2-7; TRBD1 matches at 11 bases. Per the germline V gene, CDR1 is LNHDA and CDR2 is SQIVND (reference sequence). J gave up 2 bases and V 4 bases, and 7 bases lay outside the gene matches. This CDR3 contains 16 residues. The CDR3 DNA reads as TGTGCCAGTAGTACAAGGGACAGGGGGGCTACCTACGAGCAGTACTTC. Translated, it gives CASSTRDRGATYEQYF.

The chain carries TRBV6-5 and TRBJ1-5, with 7 bases fitting TRBD1. CDR3 length: 13 amino acids. V trimming: 4 bases; J trimming: 7 bases; junction bases outside the gene matches: 4. The germline CDR1 and CDR2 sequences are MNHEY and SVGAGI. CDR3 sequence reads: CASSWDSRQPQHF. The DNA of the CDR3 is TGTGCCAGCAGTTGGGACAGTCGACAGCCCCAGCATTTT.